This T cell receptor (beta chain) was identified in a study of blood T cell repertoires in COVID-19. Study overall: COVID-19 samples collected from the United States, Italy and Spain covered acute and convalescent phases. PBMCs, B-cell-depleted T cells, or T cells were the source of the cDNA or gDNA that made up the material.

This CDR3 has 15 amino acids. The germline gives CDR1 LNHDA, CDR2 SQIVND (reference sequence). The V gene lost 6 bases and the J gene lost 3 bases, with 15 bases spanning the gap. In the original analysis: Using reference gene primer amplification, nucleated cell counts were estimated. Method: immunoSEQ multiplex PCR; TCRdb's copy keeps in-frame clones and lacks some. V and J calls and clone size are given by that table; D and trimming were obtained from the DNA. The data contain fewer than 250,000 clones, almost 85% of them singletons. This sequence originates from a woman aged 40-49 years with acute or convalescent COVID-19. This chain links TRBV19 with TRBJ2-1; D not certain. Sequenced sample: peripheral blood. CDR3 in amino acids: CASSPRRSLYNEQFF. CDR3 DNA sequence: TGTGCCAGTAGCCCCCGGCGGAGCCTCTACAATGAGCAGTTCTTC. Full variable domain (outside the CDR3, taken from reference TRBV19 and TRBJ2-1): DGGITQSPKYLFRKEGQNVTLSCEQNLNHDAMYWYRQDPGQGLRLIYYSQIVNDFQKGDIAEGYSVSREKKESFPLTVTSAQKNPTAFYLCASSPRRSLYNEQFFGPGTRLTVL.